Sequencing of this T cell receptor (beta chain) was carried out in a study of spatial heterogeneity in lung cancer. At the level of the study: The donors, approximately 66 patients with untreated early-stage non-small cell lung cancer, provided the samples.

TCRdb re-analysed the 5' RACE reads in MiXCR, keeping a single row per CDR3 protein. The sample contains under 150,000 distinct CDR3 sequences, 9.5% to 15% of which appear only once. Study-level findings and limits: Tumor TCRs that were ubiquitous and expanded showed up in blood more at resection than follow-up.

Looked up from germline, CDR1 is SEHNR and CDR2 is FQNEAQ (reference sequence). This CDR3 spans 16 amino acids. V lost 5 bases to trimming and J lost 2 bases, with 17 bases between them. There are a few counts of this clonotype. Its matching antigen is unknown. Time point denoted: blood at routine non-recurrence follow-up after resection. Unsorted whole RNA of tumor, nontumor lung or frozen PBMC was sequenced. The input for sequencing was PBMCs, taken at follow-up. This chain joins TRBV7-9 and TRBJ2-3; TRBD1 is a possible D gene (7 bases). The sequence was obtained from a male donor with early-stage non-small cell lung cancer. CDR3: CASSGAGGLNTDTQYF. The CDR3 coding sequence is TGTGCCAGCAGCGGTGCAGGGGGGCTTAACACAGATACGCAGTATTTT.